These T cell receptor beta chains were read from a single sample in a study of cytomegalovirus exposure and HLA in healthy donors. Here immunoSEQ multiplex PCR was the method, and the copy in TCRdb shows in-frame clones only, minus some. The sample shows some 150,000 clones, around four fifths of them seen only once. The sample taken for sequencing was PBMCs. These receptors were taken from a boy between 2 and 15 years old in good health and CMV-seronegative. Both conserved end residues are part of each CDR3.

v_call: TRBV5-4
cdr3_aa: CASSYGQGGGSNYGYTF

v_call: TRBV6-6
cdr3_aa: CASSWGRGAKAEAFF

v_call: TRBV12-5
cdr3_aa: CASGLGQGVYNEQFF

v_call: TRBV19
cdr3_aa: CASRRESHTIYF

v_call: TRBV7-9
cdr3_aa: CSSSLSLGVRTDTQYF

v_call: TRBV7-3
cdr3_aa: CASSSRQGNIQYF

v_call: TRBV21-1
cdr3_aa: CASSDFRDRVNTGELFF

v_call: TRBV5-5
cdr3_aa: CASSLDRPHSNQPQHF

v_call: TRBV27
cdr3_aa: CASSLRLITGGEKLFF

v_call: TRBV7-2
cdr3_aa: CASSFRTSGINEQFF

v_call: TRBV7-6
cdr3_aa: CASSLALRTGNYNEQFF

v_call: TRBV7-2
cdr3_aa: CASSSSSFDPGQGRSPLHF

v_call: TRBV5-1
cdr3_aa: CASPGGRGLGQETQYF

v_call: TRBV4-2
cdr3_aa: CASSQEEGRVGGYTF

v_call: TRBV15
cdr3_aa: CATSTPAGGNGGTDTQYF

v_call: TRBV29-1
cdr3_aa: CSVDSTDTQYF

v_call: TRBV5-1
cdr3_aa: CASSLIRGTEAFF

v_call: TRBV7-3
cdr3_aa: CASSPKGGGAYSYEQYF

v_call: TRBV27
cdr3_aa: CASSPGDSIYYGYTF

v_call: TRBV5-4
cdr3_aa: CASSTAGLPGNTIYF

v_call: TRBV29-1
cdr3_aa: CSVELNYGYTF

v_call: TRBV19
cdr3_aa: CASSSWARGNQPQHF

v_call: TRBV6-1
cdr3_aa: CASVTGGHRQQYF

v_call: TRBV30
cdr3_aa: CAWSDGDNHEQYF

v_call: TRBV5-1
cdr3_aa: CASSLDQGADYEQYF

v_call: TRBV6-5
cdr3_aa: CASSYSAGHTDTQYF

v_call: TRBV6-1
cdr3_aa: CASSGTQTQGASYYGYTF

v_call: TRBV15
cdr3_aa: CATSRVDLPSYGYTF

v_call: TRBV6-1
cdr3_aa: CAGALVQGSYEQYF

v_call: TRBV19
cdr3_aa: CASSGLFEETQYF

v_call: TRBV9
cdr3_aa: CGRSPHTTGGGEKLFF

v_call: TRBV7-9
cdr3_aa: CASSLGGQGNEKLFF

v_call: TRBV7-2
cdr3_aa: CASSLVRGWSPLHF

v_call: TRBV27
cdr3_aa: CASSLASGREQYF